This T cell receptor beta chain was recovered during a study of OX40 agonist ivuxolimab in advanced cancers. Study at large: Ivuxolimab, an antibody that agonizes OX40 (CD134), was administered to the patients.

The sample holds a few counts of this clone. Sequenced by immunoSEQ multiplex PCR; TCRdb stores in-frame clones only, minus some. The sample has over 35,000 clones, over 65% seen once. The length of the CDR3 is 12 residues. Germline V gene lookup returns CDR1 SGHDT and CDR2 YYEEEE. Trimming cost V 1 base and J 6 bases, with 2 bases left between them. Sample: CD4+ or CD8+ T cells sorted from blood, taken in a trial of the OX40 agonist ivuxolimab. The receptor's source is an adult with an advanced solid tumor such as melanoma, head and neck, liver or kidney cancer. The chain joins TRBV5-6 to TRBJ1-6, with no clear D. CDR3 residues: CASSLTNSPLHF. The CDR3 DNA follows: TGTGCCAGCAGCTTGACTAATTCACCCCTCCACTTT.